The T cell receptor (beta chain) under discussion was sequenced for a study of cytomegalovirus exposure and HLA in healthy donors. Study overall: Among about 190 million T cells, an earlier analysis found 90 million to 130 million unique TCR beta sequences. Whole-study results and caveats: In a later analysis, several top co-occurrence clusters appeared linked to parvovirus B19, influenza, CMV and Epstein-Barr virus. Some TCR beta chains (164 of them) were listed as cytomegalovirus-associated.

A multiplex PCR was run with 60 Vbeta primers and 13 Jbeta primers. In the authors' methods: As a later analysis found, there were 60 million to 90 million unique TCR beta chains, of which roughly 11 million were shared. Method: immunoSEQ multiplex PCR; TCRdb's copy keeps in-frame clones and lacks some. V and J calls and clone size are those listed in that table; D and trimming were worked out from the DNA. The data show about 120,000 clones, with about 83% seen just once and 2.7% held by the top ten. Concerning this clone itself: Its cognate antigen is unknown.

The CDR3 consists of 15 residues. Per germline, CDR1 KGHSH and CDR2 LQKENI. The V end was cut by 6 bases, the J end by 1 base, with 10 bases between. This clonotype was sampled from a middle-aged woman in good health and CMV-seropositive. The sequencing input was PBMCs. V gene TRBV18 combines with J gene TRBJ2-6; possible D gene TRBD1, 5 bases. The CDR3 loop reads CASSDSHSGANVLTF. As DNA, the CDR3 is TGTGCCAGCTCCGACAGTCATTCTGGGGCCAACGTCCTGACTTTC.